The sequence of this T cell receptor (beta chain) was determined in a study of T-cell memory formation after mild COVID-19. Study-wide results and caveats: Whether second-wave clones peaking at day 37 were SARS-CoV-2 specific went unconfirmed.

V lost 7 bases to trimming and J lost 5 bases, with 20 bases between them. The CDR3 is made up of 15 amino acids. The germline V gene has CDR1 ENHRY and CDR2 SYGVKD. 5'RACE, which relied on constant-segment primers, yielded TCR alpha and TCR beta cDNA libraries carrying sample barcodes and UMIs. Using its own MiXCR run on the 5' RACE reads, TCRdb lists one record per CDR3 protein. The table shows some 290,000 distinct CDR3 sequences, with roughly 16% occurring only once. This clonotype was picked up many times. Its antigen remains unknown. The J gene is TRBJ2-5, the V gene TRBV10-3; D gene unclear. Input material: PBMCs or a T cell subset sorted from them (not recorded which). This receptor was obtained from a man between 18 and 35 years old who had mild COVID-19 (a few samples of this study predate the infection). Cell type and time point are not known. The CDR3 protein is CAIKSAPNQEETQYF. The CDR3 bases are TGTGCCATCAAGTCGGCACCTAACCAGGAGGAGACCCAGTACTTC.